Reported below is one T cell receptor beta chain. Trimming removed 5 bases at V and 0 bases at J, with 21 bases between. The germline gives CDR1 SGHNT, CDR2 YYREEE (reference sequence). The CDR3 loop spans 18 amino acids. Profiled with immunoSEQ multiplex PCR; TCRdb holds only in-frame clones, not every one. The top ten clones hold 0.33% of a sample with about 97,000 clones, 85% to 95% of them seen once. The sample is drawn from a study of technical replicates of blood from a few donors. The chain combines TRBV5-4 with TRBJ2-4; D is perhaps TRBD2 (5 bases). The source of this sequence is a human donor in good health. Sequences were obtained from T cells isolated from PBMCs. The CDR3 here is CASSHPSVEGLAKNIQYF. In DNA form, the CDR3 reads TGTGCCAGCAGTCATCCCTCGGTAGAGGGCTTAGCCAAAAACATTCAGTACTTC.